This TCR beta chain stems from a study of identical twins. This clonotype showed up just a few times. Template switching added a universal primer site, and cDNA bore unique molecular identifiers. TCRdb redid the calling of the 5' RACE reads with MiXCR, one entry per CDR3 protein. The table shows roughly 250,000 distinct CDR3 sequences, with around 7.6% occurring only once. These data were likewise used in another study, on yellow fever vaccine responses in identical twins. Per that study: Among the twins, the vaccine T cell response reportedly seemed partly convergent and partly personalized.

Sequencing input: CD8+ T cells sorted from blood. The receptor comes from a woman aged 18-29 years in good health.

The CDR3 loop reads CASSPGLAYPDTGELFF. The DNA of the CDR3 is TGCGCCAGCAGCCCGGGACTAGCGTATCCTGACACCGGGGAGCTGTTTTTT. V usage is TRBV4-1 and J usage is TRBJ2-2; TRBD2 matches at 10 bases. Germline assignment: CDR1 MGHRA and CDR2 YSYEKL. Unmatched junction bases numbered 8, after V lost 4 bases and J lost 3 bases. The CDR3 is 17 residues long.